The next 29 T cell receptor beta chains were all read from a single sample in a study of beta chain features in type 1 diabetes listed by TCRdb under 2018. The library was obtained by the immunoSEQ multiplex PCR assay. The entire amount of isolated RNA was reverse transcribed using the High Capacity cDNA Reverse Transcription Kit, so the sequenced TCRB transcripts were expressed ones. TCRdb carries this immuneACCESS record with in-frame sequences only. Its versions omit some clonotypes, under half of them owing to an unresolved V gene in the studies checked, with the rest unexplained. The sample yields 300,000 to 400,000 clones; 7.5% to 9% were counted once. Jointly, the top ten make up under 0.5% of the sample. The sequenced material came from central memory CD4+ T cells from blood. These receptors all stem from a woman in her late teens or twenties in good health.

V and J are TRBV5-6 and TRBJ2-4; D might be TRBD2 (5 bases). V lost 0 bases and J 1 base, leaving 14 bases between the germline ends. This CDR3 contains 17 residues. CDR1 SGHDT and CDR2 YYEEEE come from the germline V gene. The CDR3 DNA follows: TGTGCCAGCAGCTTGGCTGAGGGAGTCCGCGCCAAAAACATTCAGTACTTC. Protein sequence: CASSLAEGVRAKNIQYF.

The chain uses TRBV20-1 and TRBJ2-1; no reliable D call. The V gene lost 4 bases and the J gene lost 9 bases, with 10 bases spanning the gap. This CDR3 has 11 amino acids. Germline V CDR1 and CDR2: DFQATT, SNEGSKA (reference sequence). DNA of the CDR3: TGCAGTGCTACCTCAACGAGTGAGCAGTTCTTC. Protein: CSATSTSEQFF.

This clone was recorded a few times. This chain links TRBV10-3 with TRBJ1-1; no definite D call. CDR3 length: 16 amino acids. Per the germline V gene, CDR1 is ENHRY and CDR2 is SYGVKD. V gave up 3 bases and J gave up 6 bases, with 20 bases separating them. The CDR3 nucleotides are TGTGCCATCAGTGACTCCGGCGGGTCTTCATCTCCTGAAGCTTTCTTT. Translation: CAISDSGGSSSPEAFF.

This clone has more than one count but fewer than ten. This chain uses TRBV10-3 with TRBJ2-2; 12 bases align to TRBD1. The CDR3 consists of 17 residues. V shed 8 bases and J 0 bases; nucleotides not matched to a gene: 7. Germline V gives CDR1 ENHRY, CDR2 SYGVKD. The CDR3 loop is CAIRGQGASPNTGELFF. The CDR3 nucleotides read TGTGCCATCCGGGGACAGGGGGCGTCCCCGAACACCGGGGAGCTGTTTTTT.

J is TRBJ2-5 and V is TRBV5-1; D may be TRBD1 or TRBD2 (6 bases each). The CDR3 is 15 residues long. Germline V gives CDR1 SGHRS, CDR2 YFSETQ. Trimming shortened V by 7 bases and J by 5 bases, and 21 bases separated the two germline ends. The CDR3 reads CASHPTTGGGETQYF. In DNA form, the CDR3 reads TGCGCCAGCCACCCCACTACCGGGGGCGGGGAGACCCAGTACTTC. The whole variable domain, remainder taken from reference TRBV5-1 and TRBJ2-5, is KAGVTQTPRYLIKTRGQQVTLSCSPISGHRSVSWYQQTPGQGLQFLFEYFSETQRNKGNFPGRFSGRQFSNSRSEMNVSTLELGDSALYLCASHPTTGGGETQYFGPGTRLLVL.

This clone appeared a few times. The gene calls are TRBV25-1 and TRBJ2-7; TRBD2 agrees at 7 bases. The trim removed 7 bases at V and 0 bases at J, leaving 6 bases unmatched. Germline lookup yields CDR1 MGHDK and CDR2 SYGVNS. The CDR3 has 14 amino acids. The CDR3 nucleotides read TGTGCCAGCAAGGACCCGGGGGGCTCCTACGAGCAGTACTTC. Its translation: CASKDPGGSYEQYF.

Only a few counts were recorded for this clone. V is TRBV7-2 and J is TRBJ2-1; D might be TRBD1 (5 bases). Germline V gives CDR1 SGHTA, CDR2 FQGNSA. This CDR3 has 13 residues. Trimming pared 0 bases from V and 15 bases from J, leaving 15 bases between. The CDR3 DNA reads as TGTGCCAGCAGCTTAGCGTATACAGGACGAGCGTTCTTC. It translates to CASSLAYTGRAFF. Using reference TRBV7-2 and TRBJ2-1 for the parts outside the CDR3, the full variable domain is GAGVSQSPSNKVTEKGKDVELRCDPISGHTALYWYRQSLGQGLEFLIYFQGNSAPDKSGLPSDRFSAERTGGSVSTLTIQRTQQEDSAVYLCASSLAYTGRAFFGPGTRLTVL.

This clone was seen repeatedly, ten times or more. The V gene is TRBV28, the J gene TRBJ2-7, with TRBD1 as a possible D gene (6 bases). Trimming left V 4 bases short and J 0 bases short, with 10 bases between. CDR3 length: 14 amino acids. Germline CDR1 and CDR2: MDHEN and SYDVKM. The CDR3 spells CASSYTGSSYEQYF. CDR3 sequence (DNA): TGTGCCAGCAGTTATACAGGGAGCTCCTACGAGCAGTACTTC.

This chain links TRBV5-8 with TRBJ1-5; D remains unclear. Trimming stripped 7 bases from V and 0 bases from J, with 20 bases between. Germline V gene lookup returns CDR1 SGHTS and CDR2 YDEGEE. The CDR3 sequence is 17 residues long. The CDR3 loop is CASRVLTKKYSNQPQHF. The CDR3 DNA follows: TGTGCCAGCCGCGTACTGACGAAAAAGTATAGCAATCAGCCCCAGCATTTT.

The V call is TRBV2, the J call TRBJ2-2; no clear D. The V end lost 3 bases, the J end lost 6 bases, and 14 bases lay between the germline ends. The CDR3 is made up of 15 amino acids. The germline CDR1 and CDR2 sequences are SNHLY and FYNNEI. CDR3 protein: CASSEARTGAGELFF. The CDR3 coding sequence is TGTGCCAGCAGTGAGGCCCGCACGGGTGCCGGGGAGCTGTTTTTT.

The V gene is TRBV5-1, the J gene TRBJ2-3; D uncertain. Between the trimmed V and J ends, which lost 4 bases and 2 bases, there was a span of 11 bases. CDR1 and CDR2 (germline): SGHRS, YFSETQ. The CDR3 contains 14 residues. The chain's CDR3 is CASSPYRDTDTQYF. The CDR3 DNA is TGCGCCAGCAGCCCCTACAGAGACACAGATACGCAGTATTTT.

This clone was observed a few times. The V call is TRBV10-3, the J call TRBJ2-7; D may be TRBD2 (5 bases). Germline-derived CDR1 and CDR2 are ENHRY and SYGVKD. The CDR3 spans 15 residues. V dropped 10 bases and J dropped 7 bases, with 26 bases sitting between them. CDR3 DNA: TGTGCCACCTCCGGGAAAGCGGAAGGGCCGGGAGAGCAGTACTTC. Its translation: CATSGKAEGPGEQYF.

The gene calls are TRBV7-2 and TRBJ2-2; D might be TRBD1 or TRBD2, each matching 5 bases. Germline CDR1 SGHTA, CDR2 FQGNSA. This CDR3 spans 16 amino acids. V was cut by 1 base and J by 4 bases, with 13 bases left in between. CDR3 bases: TGTGCCAGCAGCTTAGATATCGGGGCTAGCACCGGGGAGCTGTTTTTT. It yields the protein CASSLDIGASTGELFF.

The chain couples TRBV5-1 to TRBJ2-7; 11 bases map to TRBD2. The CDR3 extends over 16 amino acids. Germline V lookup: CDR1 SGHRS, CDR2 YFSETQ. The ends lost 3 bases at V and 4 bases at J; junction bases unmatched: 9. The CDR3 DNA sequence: TGCGCCAGCAGCTGGGGAGCCGGGACTAGCGGATACGAGCAGTACTTC. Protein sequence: CASSWGAGTSGYEQYF.

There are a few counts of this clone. This chain's CDR3 is CASSQDRALDRKVFF. CDR3 in DNA: TGCGCCAGCAGCCAAGATAGGGCACTCGACAGGAAAGTGTTTTTT. This chain connects TRBV4-3 to TRBJ1-4, with D tentatively TRBD1 (6 bases). V was trimmed by 0 bases and J by 15 bases, leaving 20 bases between them. Germline-derived CDR1 and CDR2 are LGHNA and YSLEER. There are 15 residues in the CDR3.

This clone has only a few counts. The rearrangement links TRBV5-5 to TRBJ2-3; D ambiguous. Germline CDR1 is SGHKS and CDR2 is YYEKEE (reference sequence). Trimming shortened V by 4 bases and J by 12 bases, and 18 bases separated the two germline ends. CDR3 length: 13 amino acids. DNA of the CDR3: TGTGCCAGCAGCACCCCCTCAGAAAATGTTCAGTATTTT. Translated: CASSTPSENVQYF.

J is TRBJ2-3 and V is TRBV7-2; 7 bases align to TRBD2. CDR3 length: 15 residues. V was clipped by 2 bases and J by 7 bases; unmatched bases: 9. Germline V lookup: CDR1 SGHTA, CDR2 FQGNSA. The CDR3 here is CASSLFGTMGYTQYF. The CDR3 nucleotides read TGTGCCAGCAGCTTATTCGGGACTATGGGGTATACGCAGTATTTT.

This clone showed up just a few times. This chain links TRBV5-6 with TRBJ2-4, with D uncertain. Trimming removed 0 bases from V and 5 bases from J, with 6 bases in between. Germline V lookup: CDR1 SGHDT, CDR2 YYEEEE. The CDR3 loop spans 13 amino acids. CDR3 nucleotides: TGTGCCAGCAGCTTGGGTCTCGAAAACATTCAGTACTTC. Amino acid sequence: CASSLGLENIQYF.

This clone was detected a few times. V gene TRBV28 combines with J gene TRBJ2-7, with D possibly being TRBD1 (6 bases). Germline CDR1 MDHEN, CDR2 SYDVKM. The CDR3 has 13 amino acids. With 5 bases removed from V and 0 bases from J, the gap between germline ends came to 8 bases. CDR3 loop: CASSQGPSYEQYF. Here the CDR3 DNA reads TGTGCCAGCAGTCAGGGGCCCTCCTACGAGCAGTACTTC.

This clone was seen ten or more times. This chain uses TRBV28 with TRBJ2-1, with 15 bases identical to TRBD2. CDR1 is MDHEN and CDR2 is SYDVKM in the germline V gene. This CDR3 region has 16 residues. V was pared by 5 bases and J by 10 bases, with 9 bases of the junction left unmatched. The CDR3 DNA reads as TGTGCCAGCAGTCGCGGGACTAGCGGGAGGTCCAGGGAGCAGTTCTTC. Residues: CASSRGTSGRSREQFF.

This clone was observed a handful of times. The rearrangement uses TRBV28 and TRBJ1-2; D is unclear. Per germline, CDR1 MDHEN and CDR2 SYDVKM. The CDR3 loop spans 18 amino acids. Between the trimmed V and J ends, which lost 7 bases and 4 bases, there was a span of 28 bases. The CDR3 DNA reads TGTGCCAGCATTGCTGTTACCGAAAGGTCGATGCCCCTCTATGGCTACACCTTC. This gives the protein CASIAVTERSMPLYGYTF.

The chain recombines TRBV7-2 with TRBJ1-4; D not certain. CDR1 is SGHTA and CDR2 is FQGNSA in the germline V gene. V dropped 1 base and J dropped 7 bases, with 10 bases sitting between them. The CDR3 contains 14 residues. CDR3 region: CASSLDWWAEKLFF. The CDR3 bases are TGTGCCAGCAGCTTAGATTGGTGGGCTGAAAAACTGTTTTTT.

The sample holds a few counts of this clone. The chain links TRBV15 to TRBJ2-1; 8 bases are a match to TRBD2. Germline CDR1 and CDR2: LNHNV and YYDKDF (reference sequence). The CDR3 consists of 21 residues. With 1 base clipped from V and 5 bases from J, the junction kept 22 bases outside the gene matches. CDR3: CATSRGGWGGNRAGGNNEQFF. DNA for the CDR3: TGTGCCACCAGCAGAGGCGGATGGGGCGGGAACCGGGCGGGGGGAAACAATGAGCAGTTCTTC.

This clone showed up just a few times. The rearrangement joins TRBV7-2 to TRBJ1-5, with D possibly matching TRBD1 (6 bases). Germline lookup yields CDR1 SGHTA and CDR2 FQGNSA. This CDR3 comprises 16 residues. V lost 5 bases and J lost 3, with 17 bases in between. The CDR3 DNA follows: TGTGCCAGCAGCCAAGAAAGGGCAGGGGCCAATCAGCCCCAGCATTTT. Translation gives CASSQERAGANQPQHF. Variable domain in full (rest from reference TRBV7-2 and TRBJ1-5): GAGVSQSPSNKVTEKGKDVELRCDPISGHTALYWYRQSLGQGLEFLIYFQGNSAPDKSGLPSDRFSAERTGGSVSTLTIQRTQQEDSAVYLCASSQERAGANQPQHFGDGTRLSIL.

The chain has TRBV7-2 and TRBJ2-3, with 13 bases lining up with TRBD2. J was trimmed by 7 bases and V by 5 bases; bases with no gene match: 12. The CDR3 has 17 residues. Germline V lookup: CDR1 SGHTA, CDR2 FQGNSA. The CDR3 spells CASSTDLLAGGPNTQYF. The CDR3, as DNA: TGTGCCAGCAGCACAGATTTACTAGCGGGAGGGCCAAATACGCAGTATTTT.

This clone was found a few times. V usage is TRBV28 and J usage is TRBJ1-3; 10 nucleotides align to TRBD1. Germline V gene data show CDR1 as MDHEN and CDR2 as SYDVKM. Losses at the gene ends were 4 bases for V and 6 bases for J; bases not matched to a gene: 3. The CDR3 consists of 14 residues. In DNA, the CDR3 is TGTGCCAGCAGTTGGGACAGGGGAGTAAACACCATATATTTT. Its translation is CASSWDRGVNTIYF.

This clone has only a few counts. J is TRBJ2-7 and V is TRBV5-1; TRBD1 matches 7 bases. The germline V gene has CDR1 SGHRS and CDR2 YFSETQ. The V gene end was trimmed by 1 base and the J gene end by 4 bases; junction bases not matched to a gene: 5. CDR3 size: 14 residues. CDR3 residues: CASSLSQGIYEQYF. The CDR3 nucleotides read TGCGCCAGCAGCTTGTCACAGGGGATATACGAGCAGTACTTC.

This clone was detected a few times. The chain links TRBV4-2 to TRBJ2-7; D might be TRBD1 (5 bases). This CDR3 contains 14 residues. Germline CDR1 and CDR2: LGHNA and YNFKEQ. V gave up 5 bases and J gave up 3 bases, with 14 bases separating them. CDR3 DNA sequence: TGTGCCAGCAGCTTGGACCAGGGAAGCTACGAGCAGTACTTC. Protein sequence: CASSLDQGSYEQYF.

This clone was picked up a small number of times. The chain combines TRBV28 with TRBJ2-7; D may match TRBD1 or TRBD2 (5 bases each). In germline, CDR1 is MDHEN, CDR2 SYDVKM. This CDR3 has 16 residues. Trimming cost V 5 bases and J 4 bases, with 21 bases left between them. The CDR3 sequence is CASSPPHLGPRYEQYF. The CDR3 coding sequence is TGTGCCAGCAGTCCACCTCACTTGGGACCTAGATACGAGCAGTACTTC.